This passage covers 15 T cell receptor beta chains from one sample sequenced in a study. TCRdb analysed the RT-PCR reads with MiXCR anew, one entry per CDR3 protein. The table records about 700,000 distinct CDR3 sequences, 12% to 15% of them present only once. The specimen was memory CD4+ T cells from blood. The receptors come from a female donor in good health, serving as a healthy control.

This clonotype has a handful of counts. This sequence joins TRBV29-1 and TRBJ2-1; D ambiguous. With 0 bases removed from V and 3 bases from J, the gap between germline ends came to 9 bases. The germline V gene has CDR1 SQVTM and CDR2 ANQGSEA. The CDR3 has 14 amino acids. The CDR3 DNA is TGCAGCGTTGAAGAAGGTCGAGGCTACAATGAGCAGTTCTTC. It codes for CSVEEGRGYNEQFF.

As to this clonotype: A much larger clone differs from this one at a single base, so this may be a read error. The J gene is TRBJ2-7, the V gene TRBV7-2; 9 bases line up with TRBD2. CDR1 is SGHTA, CDR2 FQGNSA, per germline. This CDR3 has 15 residues. The CDR3 sequence is CAISRRIAGAQEQYF. CDR3 DNA: TGTGCCATCAGCCGACGCATAGCGGGAGCTCAAGAGCAGTACTTC. Combining the CDR3 with reference TRBV7-2 and TRBJ2-7 gives the whole variable domain GAGVSQSPSNKVTEKGKDVELRCDPISGHTALYWYRQSLGQGLEFLIYFQGNSAPDKSGLPSDRFSAERTGGSVSTLTIQRTQQEDSAVYLCAISRRIAGAQEQYFGPGTRLTVT.

This clonotype has only a few counts. J is TRBJ2-7 and V is TRBV25-1, with unresolved D. Deletions cut 3 bases from V and 5 bases from J, with 11 bases between. The CDR3 length is 13 residues. CDR1 and CDR2 (germline): MGHDK, SYGVNS. This CDR3 reads CASSEGTKHEQYF. DNA of the CDR3: TGTGCCAGCAGTGAGGGCACAAAGCACGAGCAGTACTTC.

This clonotype has a count of ten or more. The chain joins TRBV11-2 to TRBJ2-1; 9 positions match TRBD2. The ends lost 5 bases at V and 3 bases at J; junction bases unmatched: 8. The CDR3 sequence is 16 residues long. Germline V gene data show CDR1 as SGHAT and CDR2 as FQNNGV. The CDR3 loop is CASSPWSGRIYNEQFF. CDR3 nucleotides: TGTGCCAGCAGCCCGTGGAGCGGGAGGATCTACAATGAGCAGTTCTTC.

This clonotype was recorded a few times. The chain uses TRBV5-1 and TRBJ2-4, with TRBD1 matching 7 bases. Germline assignment: CDR1 SGHRS and CDR2 YFSETQ. Unmatched junction bases numbered 13, after V lost 4 bases and J lost 3 bases. This CDR3 has 17 amino acids. The CDR3 reads CASSPAGTAEGKNIQYF. The CDR3 DNA follows: TGCGCCAGCAGCCCCGCCGGGACAGCTGAGGGCAAAAACATTCAGTACTTC. Full variable domain (remainder filled in from reference TRBV5-1 and TRBJ2-4): KAGVTQTPRYLIKTRGQQVTLSCSPISGHRSVSWYQQTPGQGLQFLFEYFSETQRNKGNFPGRFSGRQFSNSRSEMNVSTLELGDSALYLCASSPAGTAEGKNIQYFGAGTRLSVL.

Concerning this clonotype: The junction does not match germline at one end; this may be a read error. The V call is TRBV9, the J call TRBJ2-2; 8 nucleotides match TRBD2. Per the germline V gene, CDR1 is SGDLS and CDR2 is YYNGEE. This CDR3 contains 15 residues. The CDR3 nucleotides are TGTGCCAGCAGCCAAAGCGGGAGCAACACCAGGGAGCTGTTTTTT. This encodes CASSQSGSNTRELFF. The variable domain in full, with the rest retrieved from reference TRBV9 and TRBJ2-2, is DSGVTQTPKHLITATGQRVTLRCSPRSGDLSVYWYQQSLDQGLQFLIQYYNGEERAKGNILERFSAQQFPDLHSELNLSSLELGDSALYFCASSQSGSNTRELFFGEGSRLTVL.

In its sample, this clonotype was seen many times. This rearrangement joins TRBV5-1 to TRBJ2-1; no definite D call. CDR1 and CDR2 from the germline V gene are SGHRS and YFSETQ. Trimming pared 4 bases from V and 10 bases from J, leaving 12 bases between. This CDR3 has 12 residues. For the CDR3, the DNA is TGCGCCAGCAGCGCCCCCTCTCCGGAGCAGTTCTTC. It yields the protein CASSAPSPEQFF. Drawing the rest from reference TRBV5-1 and TRBJ2-1, the complete variable domain is KAGVTQTPRYLIKTRGQQVTLSCSPISGHRSVSWYQQTPGQGLQFLFEYFSETQRNKGNFPGRFSGRQFSNSRSEMNVSTLELGDSALYLCASSAPSPEQFFGPGTRLTVL.

A few counts support this clonotype. The chain is built from TRBV5-1 and TRBJ2-3, with D unresolved. The CDR3 has 12 amino acids. Between the trimmed V and J ends, which lost 4 bases and 5 bases, there was a span of 8 bases. Germline V gene sequence: CDR1 SGHRS, CDR2 YFSETQ. The CDR3 is CASSAMLDTQYF. CDR3 in DNA: TGCGCCAGCAGCGCCATGTTAGATACGCAGTATTTT.

At least ten counts were recorded for this clonotype. The chain couples TRBV4-3 to TRBJ2-1; 7 nucleotides agree with TRBD2. Trimming took 0 bases from V and 2 from J; bases not matched to a gene: 4. Germline CDR1 is LGHNA and CDR2 is YSLEER. This CDR3 has 16 residues. DNA of the CDR3: TGCGCCAGCAGCCAAGATTTGGCGGGAGCCTACAATGAGCAGTTCTTC. Residues: CASSQDLAGAYNEQFF.

This clonotype has ten or more counts. The chain combines TRBV10-3 with TRBJ2-5; weak D call: TRBD1 (6 bases). The CDR3 is 17 amino acids. With 2 bases removed from V and 2 bases from J, the gap between germline ends came to 18 bases. The germline V gene encodes CDR1 ENHRY and CDR2 SYGVKD. The CDR3 nucleotides are TGTGCCATCAGTGAGCGATCGACAGGTGCGGATCAAGAGACCCAGTACTTC. Amino acids: CAISERSTGADQETQYF.

The chain is built from TRBV6-2 or TRBV6-3 and TRBJ2-5; 9 nucleotides match TRBD1. Trimming cost V 4 bases and J 4 bases; bases outside gene matches: 10. The CDR3 loop spans 16 amino acids. Germline lookup yields CDR1 MNHEY and CDR2 SVGEGT. The CDR3 sequence: CASSSLGQGRGETQYF. CDR3 nucleotides: TGTGCCAGCAGTTCCCTGGGACAGGGTCGGGGAGAGACCCAGTACTTC.

This clonotype has just a few counts. V usage is TRBV20-1 and J usage is TRBJ1-5; D not certain. The CDR3 consists of 15 residues. V was clipped by 0 bases and J by 5 bases, with 14 bases between them. Per germline, CDR1 DFQATT and CDR2 SNEGSKA (reference sequence). The CDR3 DNA is TGCAGTGCTAGAGATGGTAAGGCGTACGATCAGCCCCAGCATTTT. Its protein is CSARDGKAYDQPQHF.

This clonotype was seen only a few times. This chain joins TRBV20-1 and TRBJ2-3; D perhaps matches TRBD2 (7 bases). Looked up from germline, CDR1 is DFQATT and CDR2 is SNEGSKA (reference sequence). CDR3 length equals 19 residues. V was pared by 1 base and J by 1 base, with 24 bases between. As DNA, the CDR3 is TGCAGTGCTAGAGTCCCCCCTGGCGGGGAGGGGGGGGGCACAGATACGCAGTATTTT. Amino acid sequence: CSARVPPGGEGGGTDTQYF.

CDR3 amino acids: CSVANLRNTEAFF. The DNA of the CDR3 is TGCAGCGTCGCTAACTTACGGAACACTGAAGCTTTCTTT. The chain employs TRBV29-1 and TRBJ1-1; the D is unclear. The CDR3 spans 13 residues. Germline CDR1 SQVTM, CDR2 ANQGSEA. Trimming stripped 6 bases from V and 1 base from J, with 12 bases between.

Only a few counts were recorded for this clonotype. V and J are TRBV7-2 and TRBJ1-2, with D uncertain. This CDR3 has 14 residues. Germline assignment: CDR1 SGHTA and CDR2 FQGNSA. Deletions cut 1 base from V and 7 bases from J, with 13 bases between. CDR3 bases: TGTGCCAGCAGCTTAGAGAGCCTTGGTCGTGGCTACACCTTC. Encoded protein: CASSLESLGRGYTF.